This T cell receptor (beta chain) was retrieved from a study of PD-1 blockade in classical Hodgkin lymphoma. Findings and limits, study-wide: Undefined causes, possibly disease activity or prior therapy, underlie the repertoire differences. TCR diversity at baseline was reported to be reduced in newly diagnosed patients relative to healthy donors. Baseline diversity was lower in partial responders and progressors than complete responders.

Time point noted: cycle 4 day 1 (C4D1), after more than 5 weeks of nivolumab. Each patient experienced a relapse that followed autologous stem cell transplantation, and brentuximab vedotin exposure varied. Progressive disease, partial response or complete response was each patient's best response. The repertoire was sequenced with immunoSEQ multiplex PCR; TCRdb's copy has only in-frame clones and lacks some. The data show roughly 100,000 clones, over 85% seen once. The CDR3 sequence is 18 residues long. After removal of 5 bases from V and 6 bases from J, the junction contained 17 bases not matched to a gene. Germline CDR1 SGHNT, CDR2 YENEEA. On this clone itself: As yet, its antigen is unknown.

This clonotype originated in a human donor with classical Hodgkin lymphoma. The chain employs TRBV11-3 and TRBJ2-1; TRBD1 matches at 9 bases. The sequences come from peripheral blood mononuclear cells (PBMCs), collected before the fourth cycle of nivolumab. CDR3 sequence reads: CASSHGQGLTPTPNEQFF. The CDR3 DNA reads TGTGCCAGCAGCCACGGACAGGGGCTCACCCCCACCCCCAATGAGCAGTTCTTC.